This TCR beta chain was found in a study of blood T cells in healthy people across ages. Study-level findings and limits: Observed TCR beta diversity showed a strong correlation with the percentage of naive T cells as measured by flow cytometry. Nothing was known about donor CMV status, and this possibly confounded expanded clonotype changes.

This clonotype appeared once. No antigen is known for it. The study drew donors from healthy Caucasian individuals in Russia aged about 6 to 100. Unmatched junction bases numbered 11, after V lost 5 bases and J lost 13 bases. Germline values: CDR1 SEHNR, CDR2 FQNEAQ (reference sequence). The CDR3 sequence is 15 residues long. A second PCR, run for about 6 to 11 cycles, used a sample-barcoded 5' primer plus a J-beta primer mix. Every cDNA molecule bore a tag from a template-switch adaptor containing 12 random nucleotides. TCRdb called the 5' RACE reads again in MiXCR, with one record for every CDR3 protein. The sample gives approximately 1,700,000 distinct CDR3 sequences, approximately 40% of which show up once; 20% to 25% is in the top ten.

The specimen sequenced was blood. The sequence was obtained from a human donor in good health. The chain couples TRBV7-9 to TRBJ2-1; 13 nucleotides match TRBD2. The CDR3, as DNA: TGTGCCAGCAGCCCGACCGGGACTAGCGGGGTGACCCAGTTCTTC. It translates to CASSPTGTSGVTQFF.